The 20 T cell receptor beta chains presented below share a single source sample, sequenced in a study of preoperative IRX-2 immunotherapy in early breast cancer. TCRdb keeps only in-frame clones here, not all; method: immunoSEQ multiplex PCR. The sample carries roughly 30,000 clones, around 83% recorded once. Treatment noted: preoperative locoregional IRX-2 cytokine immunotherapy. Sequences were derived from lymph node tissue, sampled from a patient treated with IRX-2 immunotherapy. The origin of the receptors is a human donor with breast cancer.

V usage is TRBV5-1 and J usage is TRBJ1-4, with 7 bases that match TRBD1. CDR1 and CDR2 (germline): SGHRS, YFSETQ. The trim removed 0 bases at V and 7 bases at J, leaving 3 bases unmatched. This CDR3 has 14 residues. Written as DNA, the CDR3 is TGCGCCAGCAGCTTGGCAGGGGGTGGTGAAAAACTGTTTTTT. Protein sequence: CASSLAGGGEKLFF.

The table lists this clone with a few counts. In nucleotides, the CDR3 is TGTGCCAGCAGTTACGGGCTAGCGATCTCCGGGGAGCTGTTTTTT. This gives the protein CASSYGLAISGELFF. The chain carries TRBV6-8 and TRBJ2-2; D is possibly TRBD2 (6 bases). Trimming shortened V by 2 bases and J by 6 bases, and 13 bases separated the two germline ends. This CDR3 comprises 15 residues. Germline assignment: CDR1 MNHGY and CDR2 SAAAGT.

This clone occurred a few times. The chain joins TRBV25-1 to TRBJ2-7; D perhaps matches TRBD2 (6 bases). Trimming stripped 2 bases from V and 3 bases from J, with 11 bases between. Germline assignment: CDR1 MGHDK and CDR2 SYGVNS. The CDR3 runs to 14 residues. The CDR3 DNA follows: TGTGCCAGCAGTGAACTCCTGGGGGGCTACGAGCAGTACTTC. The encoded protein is CASSELLGGYEQYF.

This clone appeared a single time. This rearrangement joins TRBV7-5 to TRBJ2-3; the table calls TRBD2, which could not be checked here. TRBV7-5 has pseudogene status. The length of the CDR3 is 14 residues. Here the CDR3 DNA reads TGTGCCAGCAGCTACGCGGGGGACACAGATACGCAGTATTTT. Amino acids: CASSYAGDTDTQYF.

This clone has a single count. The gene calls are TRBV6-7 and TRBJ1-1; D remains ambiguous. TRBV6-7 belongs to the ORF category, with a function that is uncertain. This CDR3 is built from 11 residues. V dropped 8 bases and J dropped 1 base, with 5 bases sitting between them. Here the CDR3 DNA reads TGTGCCAGCCGGGAGAACACTGAAGCTTTCTTT. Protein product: CASRENTEAFF.

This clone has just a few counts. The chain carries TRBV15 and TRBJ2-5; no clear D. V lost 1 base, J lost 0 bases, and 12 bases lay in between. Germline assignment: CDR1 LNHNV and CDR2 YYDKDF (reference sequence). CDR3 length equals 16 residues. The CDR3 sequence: CATSRGGIDYQETQYF. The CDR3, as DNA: TGTGCCACCAGCAGAGGGGGTATAGACTACCAAGAGACCCAGTACTTC.

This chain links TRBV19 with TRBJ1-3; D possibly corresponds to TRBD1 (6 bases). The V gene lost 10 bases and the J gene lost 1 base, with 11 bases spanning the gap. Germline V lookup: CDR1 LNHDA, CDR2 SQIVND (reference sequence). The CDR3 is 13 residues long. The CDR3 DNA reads TGTGCCATCTCCAGGGGATCTGGAAACACCATATATTTT. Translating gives CAISRGSGNTIYF.

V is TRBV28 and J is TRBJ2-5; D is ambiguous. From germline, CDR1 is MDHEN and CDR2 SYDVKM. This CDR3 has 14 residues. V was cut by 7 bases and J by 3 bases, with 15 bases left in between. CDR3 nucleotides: TGTGCCAGCACCACCTTGTTCACAAAAGAGACCCAGTACTTC. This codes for CASTTLFTKETQYF.

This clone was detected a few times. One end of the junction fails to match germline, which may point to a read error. The CDR3 region has the DNA TGTGCCAGCAGTAAATCCGCGGTCCCCTCTGACGCTTTCTTT. Translating it yields CASSKSAVPSDAFF. This sequence joins TRBV6-8 and TRBJ1-1; no firm D call. The CDR3 is made up of 14 amino acids. CDR1 is MNHGY and CDR2 is SAAAGT in the germline V gene.

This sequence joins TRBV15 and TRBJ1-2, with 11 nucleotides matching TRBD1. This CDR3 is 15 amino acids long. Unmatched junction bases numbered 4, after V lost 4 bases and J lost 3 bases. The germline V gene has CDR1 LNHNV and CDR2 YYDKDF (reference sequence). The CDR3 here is CATSIGQGADYGYTF. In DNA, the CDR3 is TGTGCCACCAGCATCGGACAGGGGGCGGACTATGGCTACACCTTC.

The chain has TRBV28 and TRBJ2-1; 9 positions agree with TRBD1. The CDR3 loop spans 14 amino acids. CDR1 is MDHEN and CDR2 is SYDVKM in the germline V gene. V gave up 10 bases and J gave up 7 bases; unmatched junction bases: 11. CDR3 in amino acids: CANHRDREGNEQFF. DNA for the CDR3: TGTGCCAATCACCGGGACAGGGAGGGAAATGAGCAGTTCTTC.

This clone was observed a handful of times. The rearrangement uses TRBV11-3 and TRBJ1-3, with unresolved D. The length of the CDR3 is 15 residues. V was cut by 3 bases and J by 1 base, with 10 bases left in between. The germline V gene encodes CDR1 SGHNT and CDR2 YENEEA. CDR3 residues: CASSLLAVSGNTIYF. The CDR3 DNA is TGTGCCAGCAGCTTGTTAGCAGTTTCTGGAAACACCATATATTTT.

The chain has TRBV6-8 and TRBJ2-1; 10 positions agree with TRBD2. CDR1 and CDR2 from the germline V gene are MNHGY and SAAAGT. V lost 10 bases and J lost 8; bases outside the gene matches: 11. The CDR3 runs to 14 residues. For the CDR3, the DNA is TGTGCCACCAGGAGGGCTAGCGGGAGTGATGAGCAGTTCTTC. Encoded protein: CATRRASGSDEQFF.

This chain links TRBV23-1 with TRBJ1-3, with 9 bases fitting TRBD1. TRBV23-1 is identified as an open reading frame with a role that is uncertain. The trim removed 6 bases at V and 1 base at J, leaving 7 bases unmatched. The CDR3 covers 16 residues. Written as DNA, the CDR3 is TGCGCCAGCAGCTCCCAACAGGGGGCGTCTGGAAACACCATATATTTT. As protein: CASSSQQGASGNTIYF.

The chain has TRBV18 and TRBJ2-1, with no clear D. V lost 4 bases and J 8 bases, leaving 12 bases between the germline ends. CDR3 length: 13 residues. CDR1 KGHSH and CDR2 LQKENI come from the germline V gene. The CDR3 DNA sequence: TGTGCCAGCTCACTTGGATCTTGGGATGAGCAGTTCTTC. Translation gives CASSLGSWDEQFF.

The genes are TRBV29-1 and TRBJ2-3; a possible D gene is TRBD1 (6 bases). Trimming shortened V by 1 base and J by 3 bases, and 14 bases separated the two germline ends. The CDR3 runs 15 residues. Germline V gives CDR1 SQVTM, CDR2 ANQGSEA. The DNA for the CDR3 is TGCAGCGTTGAAGTAGTAGACAGGTCTACAGATACGCAGTATTTT. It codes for CSVEVVDRSTDTQYF.

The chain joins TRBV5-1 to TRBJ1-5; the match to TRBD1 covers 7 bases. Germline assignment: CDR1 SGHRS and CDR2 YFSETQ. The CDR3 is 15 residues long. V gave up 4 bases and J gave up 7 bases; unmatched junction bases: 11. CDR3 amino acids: CASSHLTGKDQPQHF. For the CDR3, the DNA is TGCGCCAGCAGCCACCTGACAGGGAAGGACCAGCCCCAGCATTTT. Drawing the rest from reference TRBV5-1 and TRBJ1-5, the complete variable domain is KAGVTQTPRYLIKTRGQQVTLSCSPISGHRSVSWYQQTPGQGLQFLFEYFSETQRNKGNFPGRFSGRQFSNSRSEMNVSTLELGDSALYLCASSHLTGKDQPQHFGDGTRLSIL.

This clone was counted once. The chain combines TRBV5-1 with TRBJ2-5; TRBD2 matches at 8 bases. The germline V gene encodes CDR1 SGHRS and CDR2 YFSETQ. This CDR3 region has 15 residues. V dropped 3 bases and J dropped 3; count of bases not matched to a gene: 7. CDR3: CASSWGLGNKETQYF. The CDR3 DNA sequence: TGCGCCAGCAGCTGGGGACTAGGAAACAAAGAGACCCAGTACTTC. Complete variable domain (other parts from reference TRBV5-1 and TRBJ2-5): KAGVTQTPRYLIKTRGQQVTLSCSPISGHRSVSWYQQTPGQGLQFLFEYFSETQRNKGNFPGRFSGRQFSNSRSEMNVSTLELGDSALYLCASSWGLGNKETQYFGPGTRLLVL.

The CDR3 DNA reads TGTGCCAGCAGTCTGCAGCTGTATAGCTCGGGAGAGCAGTACTTC. This encodes CASSLQLYSSGEQYF. The chain couples TRBV6-8 to TRBJ2-7; perhaps TRBD2 as D (5 bases). Germline V CDR1 and CDR2: MNHGY, SAAAGT. V lost 5 bases and J lost 7, with 21 bases in between. CDR3 length: 15 amino acids.

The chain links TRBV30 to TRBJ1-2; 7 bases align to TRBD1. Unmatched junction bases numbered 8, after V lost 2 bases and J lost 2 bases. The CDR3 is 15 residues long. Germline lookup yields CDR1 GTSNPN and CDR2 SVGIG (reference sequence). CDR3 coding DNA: TGTGCCTGGAGTCTCCCCGGGACAGAGAACTATGGCTACACCTTC. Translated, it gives CAWSLPGTENYGYTF.